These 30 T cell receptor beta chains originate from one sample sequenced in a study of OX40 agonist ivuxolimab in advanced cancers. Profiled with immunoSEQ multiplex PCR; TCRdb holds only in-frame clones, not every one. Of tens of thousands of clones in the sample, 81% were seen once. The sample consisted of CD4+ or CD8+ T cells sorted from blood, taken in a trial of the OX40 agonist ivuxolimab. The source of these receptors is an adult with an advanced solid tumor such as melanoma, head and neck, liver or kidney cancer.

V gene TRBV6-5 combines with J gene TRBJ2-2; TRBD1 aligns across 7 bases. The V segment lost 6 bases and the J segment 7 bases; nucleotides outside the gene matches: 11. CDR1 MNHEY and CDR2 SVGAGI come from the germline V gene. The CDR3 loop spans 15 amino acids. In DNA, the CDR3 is TGTGCCAGCAGCCAGACAGGGTACGGCGGCGGGGAGCTGTTTTTT. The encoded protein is CASSQTGYGGGELFF.

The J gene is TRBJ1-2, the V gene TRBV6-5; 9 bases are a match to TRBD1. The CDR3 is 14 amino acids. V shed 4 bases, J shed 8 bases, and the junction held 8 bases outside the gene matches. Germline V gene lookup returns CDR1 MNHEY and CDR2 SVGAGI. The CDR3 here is CASSLWTGAQGYTF. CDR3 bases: TGTGCCAGCAGTTTGTGGACAGGGGCACAAGGCTACACCTTC.

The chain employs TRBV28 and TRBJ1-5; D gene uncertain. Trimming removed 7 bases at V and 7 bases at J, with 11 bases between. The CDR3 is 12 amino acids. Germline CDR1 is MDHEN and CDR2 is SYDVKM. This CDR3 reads CASNKLEQPQHF. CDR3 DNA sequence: TGTGCCAGCAACAAACTCGAACAGCCCCAGCATTTT. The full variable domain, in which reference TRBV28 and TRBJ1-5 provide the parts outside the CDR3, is DVKVTQSSRYLVKRTGEKVFLECVQDMDHENMFWYRQDPGLGLRLIYFSYDVKMKEKGDIPEGYSVSREKKERFSLILESASTNQTSMYLCASNKLEQPQHFGDGTRLSIL.

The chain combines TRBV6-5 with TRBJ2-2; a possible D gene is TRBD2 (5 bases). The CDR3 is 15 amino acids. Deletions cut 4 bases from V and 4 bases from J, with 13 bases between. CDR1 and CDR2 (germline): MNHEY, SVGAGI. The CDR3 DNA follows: TGTGCCAGCAGTTCCCTGAGCGGAAGCACCGGGGAGCTGTTTTTT. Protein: CASSSLSGSTGELFF.

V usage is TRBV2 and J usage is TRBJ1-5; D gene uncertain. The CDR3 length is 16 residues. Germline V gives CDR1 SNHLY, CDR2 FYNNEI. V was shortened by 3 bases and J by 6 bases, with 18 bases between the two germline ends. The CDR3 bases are TGTGCCAGCAGTGATTCAGACGCCCAAGCTTCTCAGCCCCAGCATTTT. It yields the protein CASSDSDAQASQPQHF.

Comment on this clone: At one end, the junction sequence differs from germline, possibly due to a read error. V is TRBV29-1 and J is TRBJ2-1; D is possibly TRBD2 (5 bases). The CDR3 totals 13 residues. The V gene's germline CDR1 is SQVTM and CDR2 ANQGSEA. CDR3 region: CNVCLASHNEQFF. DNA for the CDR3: TGCAACGTTTGCCTAGCTTCCCACAATGAGCAGTTCTTC.

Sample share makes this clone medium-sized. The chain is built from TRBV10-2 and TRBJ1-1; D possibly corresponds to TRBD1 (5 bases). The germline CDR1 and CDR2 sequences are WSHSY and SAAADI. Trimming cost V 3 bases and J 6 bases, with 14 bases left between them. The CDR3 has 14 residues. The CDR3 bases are TGCGCCAGCAGTGACCCTGGGGGGGAGCCTGAAGCTTTCTTT. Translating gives CASSDPGGEPEAFF.

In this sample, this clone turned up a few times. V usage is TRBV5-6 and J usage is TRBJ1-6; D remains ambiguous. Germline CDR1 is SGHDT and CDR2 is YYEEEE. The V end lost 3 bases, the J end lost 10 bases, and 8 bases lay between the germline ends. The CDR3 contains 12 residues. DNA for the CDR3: TGTGCCAGCAGCTCGGACCCCTCACCCCTCCACTTT. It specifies CASSSDPSPLHF.

CDR3 DNA: TGCGCCAGCAGCCAAGGGGCAGGGGGCTCCTACGAGCAGTACTTC. This encodes CASSQGAGGSYEQYF. The chain employs TRBV4-3 and TRBJ2-7; 7 bases map to TRBD1. This CDR3 is built from 15 residues. The junction had 3 bases not matched to a gene; V was cut back by 1 base and J by 0 bases. Germline V gene sequence: CDR1 LGHNA, CDR2 YSLEER.

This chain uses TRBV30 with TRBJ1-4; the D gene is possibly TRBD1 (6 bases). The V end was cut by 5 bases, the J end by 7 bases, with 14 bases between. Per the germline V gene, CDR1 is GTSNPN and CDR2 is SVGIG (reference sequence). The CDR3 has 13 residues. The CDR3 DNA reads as TGTGCCTGGGAGATAGGGGGGGGTGAAAAACTGTTTTTT. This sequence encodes CAWEIGGGEKLFF. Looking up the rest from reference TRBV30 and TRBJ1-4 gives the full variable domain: SQTIHQWPATLVQPVGSPLSLECTVEGTSNPNLYWYRQAAGRGLQLLFYSVGIGQISSEVPQNLSASRPQDRQFILSSKKLLLSDSGFYLCAWEIGGGEKLFFGSGTQLSVL.

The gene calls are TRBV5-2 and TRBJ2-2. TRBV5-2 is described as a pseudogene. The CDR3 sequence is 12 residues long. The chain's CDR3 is CASSLVSGELFF. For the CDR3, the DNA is TGTGCCAGCAGCTTAGTTTCTGGGGAGCTGTTTTTT.

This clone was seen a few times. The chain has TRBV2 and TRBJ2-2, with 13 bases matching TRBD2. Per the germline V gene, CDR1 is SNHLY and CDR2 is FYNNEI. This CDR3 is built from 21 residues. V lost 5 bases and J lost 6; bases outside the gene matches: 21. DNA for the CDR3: TGTGCCAGCAGTCTCAATTCAATTGGACTAGCGGGAGATGTGGGGGCCGGGGAGCTGTTTTTT. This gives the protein CASSLNSIGLAGDVGAGELFF.

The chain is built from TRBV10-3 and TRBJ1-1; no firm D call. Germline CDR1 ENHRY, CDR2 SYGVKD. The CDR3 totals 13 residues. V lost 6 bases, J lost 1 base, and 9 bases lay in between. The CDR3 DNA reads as TGTGCCATCAGGCTTGGAGAGAACACTGAAGCTTTCTTT. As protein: CAIRLGENTEAFF.

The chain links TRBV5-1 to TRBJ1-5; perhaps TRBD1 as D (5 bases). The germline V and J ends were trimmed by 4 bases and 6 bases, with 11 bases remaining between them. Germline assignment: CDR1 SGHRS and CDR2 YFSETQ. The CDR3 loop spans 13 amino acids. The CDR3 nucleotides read TGCGCCAGCAGCCTGGGACGTCCTCAGCCCCAGCATTTT. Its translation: CASSLGRPQPQHF. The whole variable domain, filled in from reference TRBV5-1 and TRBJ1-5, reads KAGVTQTPRYLIKTRGQQVTLSCSPISGHRSVSWYQQTPGQGLQFLFEYFSETQRNKGNFPGRFSGRQFSNSRSEMNVSTLELGDSALYLCASSLGRPQPQHFGDGTRLSIL.

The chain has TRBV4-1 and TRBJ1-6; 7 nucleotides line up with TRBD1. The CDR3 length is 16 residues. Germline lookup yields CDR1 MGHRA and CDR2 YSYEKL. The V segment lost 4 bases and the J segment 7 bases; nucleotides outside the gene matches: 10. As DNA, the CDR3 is TGCGCCAGCAGCCCAGAGGACAGGCTGGGGAATTCACCCCTCCACTTT. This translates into CASSPEDRLGNSPLHF.

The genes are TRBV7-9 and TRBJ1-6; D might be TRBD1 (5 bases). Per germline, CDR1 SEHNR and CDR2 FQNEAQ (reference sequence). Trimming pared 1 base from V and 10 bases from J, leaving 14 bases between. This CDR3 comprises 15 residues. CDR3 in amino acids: CASSLEGQLSSPLHF. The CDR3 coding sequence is TGTGCCAGCAGCTTAGAGGGGCAGCTTAGCTCACCCCTCCACTTT.

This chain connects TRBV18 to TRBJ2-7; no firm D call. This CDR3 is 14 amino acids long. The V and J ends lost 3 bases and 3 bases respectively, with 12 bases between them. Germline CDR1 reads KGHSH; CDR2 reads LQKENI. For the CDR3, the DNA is TGTGCCAGCTCACCGGCACAGCAGAACTACGAGCAGTACGTC. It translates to CASSPAQQNYEQYV.

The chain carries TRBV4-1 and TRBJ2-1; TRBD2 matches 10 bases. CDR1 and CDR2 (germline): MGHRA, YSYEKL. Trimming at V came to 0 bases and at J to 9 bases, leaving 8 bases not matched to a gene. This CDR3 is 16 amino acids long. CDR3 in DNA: TGCGCCAGCAGCCAAGAAGGAGCGGGAGGGCCGCTTGAGCAGTTCTTC. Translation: CASSQEGAGGPLEQFF.

CDR3 sequence (DNA): TGTGCCAGCAGTTTCGACAGGGAGGGCGTCACCGGGGAGCTGTTTTTT. Translation gives CASSFDREGVTGELFF. V and J are TRBV28 and TRBJ2-2, with D perhaps assigned TRBD1 or TRBD2 (7 bases each). V gave up 3 bases and J gave up 4 bases, with 15 bases separating them. The germline CDR1 and CDR2 sequences are MDHEN and SYDVKM. There are 16 residues in the CDR3.

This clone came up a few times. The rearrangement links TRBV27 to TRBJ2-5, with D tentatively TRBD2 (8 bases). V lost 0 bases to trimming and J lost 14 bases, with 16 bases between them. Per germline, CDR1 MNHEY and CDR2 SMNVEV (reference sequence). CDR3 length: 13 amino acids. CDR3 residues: CASSLSREGAGYF. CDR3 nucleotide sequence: TGTGCCAGCAGTTTATCACGGGAGGGGGCCGGTTACTTC.

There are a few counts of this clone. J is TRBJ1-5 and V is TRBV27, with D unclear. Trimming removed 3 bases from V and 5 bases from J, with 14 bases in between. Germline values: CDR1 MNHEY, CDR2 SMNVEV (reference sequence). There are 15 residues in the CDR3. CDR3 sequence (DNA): TGTGCCAGCAGTTTTGACACATCGGGATATCAGCCCCAGCATTTT. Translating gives CASSFDTSGYQPQHF.

DNA for the CDR3: TGCGCCAGCAGCCAAGAGGTGGCGACAGGGGCCTACAATGAGCAGTTCTTC. Protein: CASSQEVATGAYNEQFF. The gene calls are TRBV4-3 and TRBJ2-1; 8 positions agree with TRBD1. This CDR3 is 17 amino acids long. Trimming at V came to 0 bases and at J to 2 bases, leaving 6 bases not matched to a gene. Germline CDR1 and CDR2: LGHNA and YSLEER.

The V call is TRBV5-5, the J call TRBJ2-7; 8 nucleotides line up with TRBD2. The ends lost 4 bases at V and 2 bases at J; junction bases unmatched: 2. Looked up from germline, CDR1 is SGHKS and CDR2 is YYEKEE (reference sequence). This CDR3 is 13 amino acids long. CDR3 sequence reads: CASSPGGAYEQYV. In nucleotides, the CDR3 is TGTGCCAGCAGCCCGGGAGGGGCCTACGAGCAGTACGTC.

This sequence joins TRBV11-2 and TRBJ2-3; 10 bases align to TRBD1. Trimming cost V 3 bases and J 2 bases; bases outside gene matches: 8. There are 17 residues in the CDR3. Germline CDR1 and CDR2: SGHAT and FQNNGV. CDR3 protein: CASSFSPGTGDTDTQYF. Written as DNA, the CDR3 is TGTGCCAGCAGCTTCTCCCCCGGGACAGGGGACACAGATACGCAGTATTTT.

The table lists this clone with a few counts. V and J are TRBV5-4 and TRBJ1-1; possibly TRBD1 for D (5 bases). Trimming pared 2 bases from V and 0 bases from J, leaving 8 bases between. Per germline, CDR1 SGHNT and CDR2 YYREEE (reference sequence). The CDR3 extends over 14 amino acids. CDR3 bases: TGTGCCAGCAGCTTCGAGACAGTGAACACTGAAGCTTTCTTT. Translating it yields CASSFETVNTEAFF.

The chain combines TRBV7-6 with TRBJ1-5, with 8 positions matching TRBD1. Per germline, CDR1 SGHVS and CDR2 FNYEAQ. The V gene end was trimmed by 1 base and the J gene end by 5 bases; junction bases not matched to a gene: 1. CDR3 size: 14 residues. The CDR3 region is CASSLGQGYQPQHF. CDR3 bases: TGTGCCAGCAGCTTAGGACAGGGGTATCAGCCCCAGCATTTT. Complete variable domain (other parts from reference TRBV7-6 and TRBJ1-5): GAGVSQSPRYKVTKRGQDVALRCDPISGHVSLYWYRQALGQGPEFLTYFNYEAQQDKSGLPNDRFSAERPEGSISTLTIQRTEQRDSAMYRCASSLGQGYQPQHFGDGTRLSIL.

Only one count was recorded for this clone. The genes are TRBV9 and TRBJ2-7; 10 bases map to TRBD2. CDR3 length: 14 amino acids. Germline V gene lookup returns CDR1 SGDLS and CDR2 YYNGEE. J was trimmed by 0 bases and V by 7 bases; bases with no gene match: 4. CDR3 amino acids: CASGRTSGSYEQYF. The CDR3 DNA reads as TGTGCCAGCGGACGGACTAGCGGCTCCTACGAGCAGTACTTC.

CDR3 sequence reads: CASSQDYGQSYEQYF. The CDR3 nucleotides read TGTGCCAGCAGCCAAGATTACGGACAGTCCTACGAGCAGTACTTC. The chain combines TRBV4-2 with TRBJ2-7; maybe TRBD1 (6 bases). The CDR3 extends over 15 amino acids. CDR1 and CDR2 (germline): LGHNA, YNFKEQ. V gave up 0 bases and J gave up 1 base, with 10 bases separating them.

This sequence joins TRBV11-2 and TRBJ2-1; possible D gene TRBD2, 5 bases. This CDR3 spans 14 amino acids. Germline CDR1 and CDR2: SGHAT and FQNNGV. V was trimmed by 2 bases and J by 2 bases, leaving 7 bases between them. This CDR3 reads CASSLIGTYNEQFF. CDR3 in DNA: TGTGCCAGCAGCTTAATCGGGACCTACAATGAGCAGTTCTTC.

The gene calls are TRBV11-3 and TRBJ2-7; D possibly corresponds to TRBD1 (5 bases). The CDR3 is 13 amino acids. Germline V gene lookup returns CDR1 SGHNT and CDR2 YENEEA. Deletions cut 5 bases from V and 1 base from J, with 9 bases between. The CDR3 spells CASSRRDSYEQYV. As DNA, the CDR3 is TGTGCCAGCAGCCGCAGGGATTCCTACGAGCAGTACGTC.